This is a list of T cell receptor beta chains from one sample in a study of CD8+CD57+ T cells in acquired aplastic anemia. TCRdb reanalysed the reads using MiXCR and keeps one entry per CDR3 protein. The data contain hundreds of thousands of distinct CDR3 sequences, 65% to 80% of them seen just once; the ten biggest clones take up 4%. The material sequenced was sorted CD4+, CD8+, or CD8+CD57+ T cells (not recorded which) from PBMCs. Receptor source: a human donor in good health, serving as a control. CDR3s include the opening cysteine and the closing phenylalanine or tryptophan. The order of the fields is D gene, clone size, V gene, J gene, CDR3 protein, CDR3 DNA. A D gene is named only where the DNA matches it firmly. Size is omitted from some rows. Given values are once, few, many or a class for expanded clones.

.	.	TRBV20-1	TRBJ1-1	CSAEVLGRGTEAFF	TGCAGCGCCGAGGTTTTGGGTCGGGGCACTGAAGCTTTCTTT
.	.	TRBV6-5	TRBJ1-2	CASSYSAGSSIYGYTF	TGTGCCAGCAGTTACTCAGCAGGGTCGTCTATATATGGCTACACCTTC
.	.	TRBV7-2	TRBJ2-2	CASSRGGAKTGEPFF	TGTGCCAGCAGCCGAGGCGGGGCGAAGACCGGAGAGCCGTTTTTT
.	.	TRBV10-3	TRBJ2-5	CAIRYSRGEDTQYF	TGTGCCATCAGGTATAGCCGCGGGGAAGACACCCAGTACTTC
.	many	TRBV4-3	TRBJ1-1	CASSLQAGNTEAFF	TGCGCCAGCAGCCTCCAGGCGGGGAACACTGAAGCTTTCTTT
.	.	TRBV5-1	TRBJ2-2	CASSWQDGTTGELFF	TGCGCCAGCAGCTGGCAGGATGGCACTACCGGGGAGCTGTTTTTT
.	.	TRBV5-6	TRBJ1-6	CASSRPGTRTGPLHF	TGTGCCAGCAGCCGTCCCGGAACCCGAACCGGGCCCCTCCACTTT
.	once	TRBV20-1	TRBJ1-1	CSASRSAHYDPEAFF	TGCAGTGCTAGCCGCAGCGCTCACTACGACCCTGAAGCTTTCTTT
.	.	TRBV7-4	TRBJ1-5	CASRPRGPSGQYFPQHF	TGTGCCAGCAGACCCCGGGGGCCTTCCGGGCAGTACTTCCCCCAGCATTTT
.	.	TRBV5-6	TRBJ2-5	CASRIWKGGVQETQYF	TGTGCCAGCAGGATTTGGAAAGGGGGGGTCCAAGAGACCCAGTACTTC
.	.	TRBV9	TRBJ1-4	CASSPRTGQGQYELFF	TGTGCCAGCAGCCCCAGGACGGGGCAAGGACAATACGAACTGTTTTTT
.	.	TRBV10-1	TRBJ2-3	CGSLRAQGTDTQYF	TGCGGCAGCTTAAGGGCACAGGGCACAGATACGCAGTATTTT
TRBD1	.	TRBV20-1	TRBJ1-1	CSARGTDLQPEAFF	TGCAGTGCCCGCGGGACAGATCTGCAGCCTGAAGCTTTCTTT
.	.	TRBV25-1	TRBJ1-1	CASSGALTPVAEAFF	TGTGCCAGCAGTGGAGCCCTGACACCGGTTGCTGAAGCTTTCTTT
.	.	TRBV20-1	TRBJ2-3	CSARTAGCFTQYF	TGCAGTGCTAGGACAGCCGGGTGTTTTACGCAGTATTTT
.	many	TRBV27	TRBJ1-1	CASSSLGGRTEAFF	TGTGCCAGCAGTTCTTTAGGGGGACGCACTGAAGCTTTCTTT
.	.	TRBV2	TRBJ1-2	CASSVEFRYGYTF	TGTGCCAGCAGTGTTGAGTTTCGGTATGGCTACACCTTC
.	many	TRBV19	TRBJ1-2	CASSIRRGPTYGYTF	TGTGCCAGTAGTATTAGGCGGGGCCCCACATATGGCTACACCTTC
.	few	TRBV12-3/TRBV12-4	TRBJ1-2	CASSESAGFDGYTF	TGTGCCAGCAGTGAAAGTGCCGGATTCGATGGCTACACCTTC
TRBD2	.	TRBV7-8	TRBJ2-7	CAYRLAGRESQYFF	TGTGCTTACCGGCTAGCGGGGCGAGAGTCCCAGTACTTCTTC
.	.	TRBV7-9	TRBJ1-2	CASSQQGTSYGYTF	TGTGCCAGCAGCCAACAAGGGACTTCCTATGGCTACACCTTC
.	.	TRBV9	TRBJ2-7	CASSGGDAYDEHF	TGTGCCAGCAGCGGGGGCGACGCCTACGACGAGCACTTC
TRBD1	.	TRBV7-2	TRBJ2-3	CASSLDRAGDTEYF	TGTGCCAGCAGCTTGGACAGGGCTGGGGATACGGAGTATTTT
.	.	TRBV10-3	TRBJ2-7	CAISESDSEQYF	TGTGCCATCAGTGAGTCGGACTCCGAGCAGTACTTC
.	.	TRBV20-1	TRBJ2-3	CSARGGYEQYF	TGCAGTGCTAGGGGTGGGTACGAGCAGTATTTT
.	.	TRBV7-2	TRBJ1-2	CASSKGIDGYGYTF	TGCGCCAGCAGCAAAGGTATTGACGGCTATGGCTACACCTTC
.	.	TRBV13	TRBJ1-6	CASSSTVVNSPLHF	TGTGCCAGCAGCTCAACAGTAGTTAATTCACCCCTCCACTTT
TRBD1	many	TRBV3-1	TRBJ2-7	CASSQGGQGVYEQYF	TGTGCCAGCAGCCAAGGGGGACAGGGAGTCTACGAGCAGTACTTC
.	many	TRBV12-3/TRBV12-4	TRBJ2-7	CASSRVRRAHEQYF	TGTGCCAGCAGTCGGGTCCGGCGGGCCCACGAGCAGTACTTC
.	.	TRBV5-1	TRBJ1-3	CASSLTTNGNTIYF	TGCGCCAGCAGCTTGACGACTAATGGAAACACCATATATTTT
.	.	TRBV12-3/TRBV12-4	TRBJ1-6	CASSKAGGDGSPLHF	TGTGCCAGCAGTAAAGCTGGGGGCGACGGTTCACCCCTCCACTTT